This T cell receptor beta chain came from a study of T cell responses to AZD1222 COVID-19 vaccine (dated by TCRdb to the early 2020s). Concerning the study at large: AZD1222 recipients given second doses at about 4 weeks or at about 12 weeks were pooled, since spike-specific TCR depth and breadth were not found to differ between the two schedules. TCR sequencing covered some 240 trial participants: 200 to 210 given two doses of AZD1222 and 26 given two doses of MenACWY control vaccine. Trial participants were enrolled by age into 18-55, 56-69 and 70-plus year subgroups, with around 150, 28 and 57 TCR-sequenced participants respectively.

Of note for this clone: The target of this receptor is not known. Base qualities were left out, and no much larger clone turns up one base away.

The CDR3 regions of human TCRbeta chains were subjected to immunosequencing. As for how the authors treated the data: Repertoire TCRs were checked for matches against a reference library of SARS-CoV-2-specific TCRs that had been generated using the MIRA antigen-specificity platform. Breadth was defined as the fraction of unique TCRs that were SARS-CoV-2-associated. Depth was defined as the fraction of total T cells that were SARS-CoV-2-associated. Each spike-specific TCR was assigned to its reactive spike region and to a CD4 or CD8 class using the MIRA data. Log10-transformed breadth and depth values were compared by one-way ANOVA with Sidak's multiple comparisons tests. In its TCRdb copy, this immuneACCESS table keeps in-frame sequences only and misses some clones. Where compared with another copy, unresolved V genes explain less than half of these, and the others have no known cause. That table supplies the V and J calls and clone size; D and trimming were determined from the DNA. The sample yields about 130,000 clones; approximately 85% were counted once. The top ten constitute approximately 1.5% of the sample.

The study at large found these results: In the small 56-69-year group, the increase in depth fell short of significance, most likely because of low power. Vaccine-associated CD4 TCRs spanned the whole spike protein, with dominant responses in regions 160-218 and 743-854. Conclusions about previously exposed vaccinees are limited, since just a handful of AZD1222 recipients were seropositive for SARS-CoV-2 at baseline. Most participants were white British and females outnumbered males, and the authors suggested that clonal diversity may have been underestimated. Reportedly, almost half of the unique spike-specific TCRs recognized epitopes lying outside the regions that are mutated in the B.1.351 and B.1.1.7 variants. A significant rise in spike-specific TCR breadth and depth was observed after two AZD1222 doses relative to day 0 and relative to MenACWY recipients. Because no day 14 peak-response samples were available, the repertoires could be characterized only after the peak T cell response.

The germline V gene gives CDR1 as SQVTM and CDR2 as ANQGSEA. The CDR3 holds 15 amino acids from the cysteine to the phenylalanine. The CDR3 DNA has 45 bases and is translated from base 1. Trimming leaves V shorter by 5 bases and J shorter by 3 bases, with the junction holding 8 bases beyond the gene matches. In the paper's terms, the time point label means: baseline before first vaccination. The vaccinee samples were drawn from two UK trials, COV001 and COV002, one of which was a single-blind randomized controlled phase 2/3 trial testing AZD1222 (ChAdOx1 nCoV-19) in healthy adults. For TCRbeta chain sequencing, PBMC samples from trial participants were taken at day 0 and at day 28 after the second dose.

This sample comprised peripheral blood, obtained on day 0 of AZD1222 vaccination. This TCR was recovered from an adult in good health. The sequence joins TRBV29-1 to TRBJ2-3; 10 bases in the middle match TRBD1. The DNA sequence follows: TGCAGCGTTAAACCGGGACAGGGGAGGACAGATACGCAGTATTTT. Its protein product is CSVKPGQGRTDTQYF.